These T cell receptor beta chains were read from a single sample in a study of blood T cell repertoires in COVID-19. Sequencing was performed with immunoSEQ multiplex PCR; in TCRdb, only in-frame clones are kept and a portion is missing. The sample has tens of thousands of clones; 90% to 95% are singletons. Sequencing input: peripheral blood. All receptors derive from a human donor in a cohort sampled during active COVID-19. CDR3s include the opening cysteine and the closing phenylalanine or tryptophan. The D gene is left open where the match is weak. The size entry is marked missing in some rows and otherwise reads once, few, many or a size class.

D gene	V gene	J gene	clone size	CDR3 DNA	CDR3 protein
NA	TRBV15	TRBJ2-6	NA	TGTGCCACCAGCAGAGATTCTTGGCAGTCCCAACTAGGAGGGGCCAACGTCCTGACTTTC	CATSRDSWQSQLGGANVLTF
TRBD1	TRBV3-1/TRBV3-2	TRBJ1-1	NA	TGTGCCAGCAGCCCATGGACAGGCAGTAACACTGAAGCTTTCTTT	CASSPWTGSNTEAFF
NA	TRBV2	TRBJ2-3	NA	TGTGCCAGCATTACCGGGAACACAGATACGCAGTATTTT	CASITGNTDTQYF
NA	TRBV4-3	TRBJ1-2	NA	TGCGCCAGCAGCCAAGAGGCAGCGAACTATGGCTACACCTTC	CASSQEAANYGYTF
TRBD1	TRBV2	TRBJ1-5	NA	TGTGCCAGCAGTGAAGTCCGGGACAGCTATCAGCCCCAGCATTTT	CASSEVRDSYQPQHF
NA	TRBV7-2	TRBJ2-1	NA	TGTGCCAGCAGCTTAGTAGCGGCCTACAATGAGCAGTTCTTC	CASSLVAAYNEQFF
TRBD1	TRBV5-1	TRBJ2-4	NA	TGCGCCAGCAGCTTGGTTACAGGGGCTGACATTCAGTACTTC	CASSLVTGADIQYF
NA	TRBV4-3	TRBJ2-3	NA	TGCGCCAGCAGCCAAGATCATTTGGAGATTACGCAGTATTTT	CASSQDHLEITQYF
NA	TRBV6-5	TRBJ1-1	NA	TGTGCCACCGGAGGGGCCATGAACACTGAAGCTTTCTTT	CATGGAMNTEAFF
NA	TRBV11-3	TRBJ1-5	once	TGTGCCAGCAGCCCAGGTTGGGATCAGCCCCAGCATTTT	CASSPGWDQPQHF
NA	TRBV7-9	TRBJ2-1	NA	TGTGCCAGCAGCTTATCCTCCAATGAGCAGTTCTTC	CASSLSSNEQFF
NA	TRBV3-1/TRBV3-2	TRBJ2-6	once	TGTGCCAGCAGCCCCCGGGGGTCAGTGGCTGGGGCCAACGTCCTGACTTTC	CASSPRGSVAGANVLTF
NA	TRBV5-1	TRBJ2-2	NA	TGCGCCAGCAGCTTGAGGGCATCAGGAGGGACCGGGGAGCTGTTTTTT	CASSLRASGGTGELFF
NA	TRBV5-1	TRBJ1-6	few	TGCGCCACCAGCCCCGGGGGGGATTTTTATAATTCACCCCTCCACTTT	CATSPGGDFYNSPLHF
NA	TRBV3-1/TRBV3-2	TRBJ2-1	NA	TGTGCCAGCAGCCAAGAAACGGGAGTGATTGGTGAGCAGTTCTTC	CASSQETGVIGEQFF
NA	TRBV28	TRBJ2-1	NA	TGTGCCAGCAGTTTCAGGGTTAATGAGCAGTTCTTC	CASSFRVNEQFF
NA	TRBV19	TRBJ1-1	NA	TGTGCCAGTAGTATAGATCCAGGGGTTATAACCACTGAAGCTTTCTTT	CASSIDPGVITTEAFF
TRBD2	TRBV7-2	TRBJ2-1	NA	TGTGCCAGCAGCTTAAATCCGGGACTAGCGGACTACAATGAGCAGTTCTTC	CASSLNPGLADYNEQFF
NA	TRBV5-1	TRBJ1-6	NA	TGCGCCAGCAGCTTAGCAGGGTGGAATTCACCCCTCCACTTT	CASSLAGWNSPLHF
NA	TRBV7-9	TRBJ2-2	once	TGTGCCAGCAGCTTACTGTGGGCGGGGGCGACCGGGGAGCTGTTTTTT	CASSLLWAGATGELFF